What follows is one T cell receptor (beta chain) and its context. Its antigen is not identified. Amplification targeted TCR beta CDR3 regions from RNA transcripts. The study used the HTBI primer set for a first-round RT-PCR of the TCR CDR3. TCRdb re-called the multiplex PCR reads through MiXCR, storing one row per CDR3 protein. The data hold about half a million distinct CDR3 sequences, with just under 20% observed a single time. This record comes from a study of T cells in Graves' hyperthyroidism and ophthalmopathy. Study-level results: Ophthalmopathy, as predicted by the model, came a median 6.5 months after the prediction. In blood, most of the thyroid clonotypes expanded above 0.001 were also present. Ophthalmopathy was separated from stable hyperthyroidism by a 13 V-J model.

This CDR3 region has 16 residues. The trim removed 6 bases at V and 2 bases at J, leaving 7 bases unmatched. Germline loops: CDR1 SGHRS, CDR2 YFSETQ. The sequenced sample consisted of blood. The clonotype was recovered from a man aged 35 to 55 with Graves' ophthalmopathy. J is TRBJ2-6 and V is TRBV5-1; 8 bases are shared with TRBD2. CDR3 nucleotides: TGCGCCAGCAACGACCTCGGGGGGGCTGGGGCCAACGTCCTGACTTTC. Encoded protein: CASNDLGGAGANVLTF.